The next 14 T cell receptor beta chains were all read from a single sample in a study of radiotherapy plus CTLA-4 blockade in lung cancer. Data came from immunoSEQ multiplex PCR; TCRdb stores just in-frame clones and leaves some out. Found here are tens of thousands of clones, around 72% of them singletons; the top ten hold 3.6%. The material was peripheral blood, obtained from a patient treated with radiotherapy plus ipilimumab. These receptors were obtained from a human donor with non-small cell lung cancer who had stable disease on radiotherapy plus ipilimumab.

The chain links TRBV18 to TRBJ2-7; D is unclear. The V and J ends lost 0 bases and 5 bases respectively, with 5 bases between them. CDR3 length: 12 amino acids. Looked up from germline, CDR1 is KGHSH and CDR2 is LQKENI. CDR3 protein: CASSPPANEQYF. The CDR3 DNA follows: TGTGCCAGCTCACCACCTGCCAACGAGCAGTACTTC.

The V call is TRBV28, the J call TRBJ1-4; 7 bases agree with TRBD1. The CDR3 runs to 12 residues. Germline loops: CDR1 MDHEN, CDR2 SYDVKM. J gave up 8 bases and V 6 bases, and 3 bases lay outside the gene matches. The CDR3 bases are TGTGCCAGCAGGACAGGGTGGGAAAAACTGTTTTTT. This gives the protein CASRTGWEKLFF.

CDR3 in amino acids: CASRLIAGGPDTQYF. The CDR3 DNA is TGTGCCAGCAGGCTAATAGCGGGAGGCCCGGATACGCAGTATTTT. The V call is TRBV7-2, the J call TRBJ2-3; 10 nucleotides line up with TRBD2. Trimming cost V 6 bases and J 6 bases; bases outside gene matches: 9. Germline V CDR1 and CDR2: SGHTA, FQGNSA. This CDR3 contains 15 residues.

This sequence joins TRBV28 and TRBJ2-7, with D unresolved. The CDR3 covers 12 residues. Germline V lookup: CDR1 MDHEN, CDR2 SYDVKM. The ends were cut back, 2 bases at V and 5 bases at J, with 7 bases in the middle. The CDR3 bases are TGTGCCAGCAGTTTAAGGGTCGACGAGCAGTACTTC. This gives the protein CASSLRVDEQYF.

The chain carries TRBV11-3 and TRBJ1-2, with D maybe TRBD1 (6 bases). Per the germline V gene, CDR1 is SGHNT and CDR2 is YENEEA. Trimming removed 0 bases from V and 8 bases from J, with 25 bases in between. This CDR3 region has 18 residues. This chain's CDR3 is CASSLDGGSTGKLGGYTF. The DNA of the CDR3 is TGTGCCAGCAGCTTAGATGGGGGCAGCACCGGGAAGCTAGGAGGCTACACCTTC. The full variable domain, its missing parts supplied by reference TRBV11-3 and TRBJ1-2, is EAGVVQSPRYKIIEKKQPVAFWCNPISGHNTLYWYLQNLGQGPELLIRYENEEAVDDSQLPKDRFSAERLKGVDSTLKIQPAELGDSAVYLCASSLDGGSTGKLGGYTFGSGTRLTVV.

The chain links TRBV19 to TRBJ2-7, with D perhaps matching TRBD1 (7 bases). The CDR3 is 16 amino acids. The ends were cut back, 5 bases at V and 2 bases at J, with 19 bases in the middle. Looked up from germline, CDR1 is LNHDA and CDR2 is SQIVND (reference sequence). The DNA for the CDR3 is TGTGCCAGTAGTTCCTTCAGGGGGGATGTTCCCTACGAGCAGTACTTC. It codes for CASSSFRGDVPYEQYF.

The chain combines TRBV6-5 with TRBJ2-6; D gene unclear. The ends were cut back, 8 bases at V and 0 bases at J, with 8 bases in the middle. This CDR3 is 14 amino acids long. CDR1 is MNHEY, CDR2 SVGAGI, per germline. The CDR3 loop reads CASLKSSGANVLTF. The CDR3 bases are TGTGCCAGCCTAAAGAGCTCTGGGGCCAACGTCCTGACTTTC.

The rearrangement joins TRBV5-1 to TRBJ2-3; D not resolved. Germline CDR1 and CDR2: SGHRS and YFSETQ. With 3 bases removed from V and 1 base from J, the gap between germline ends came to 6 bases. The CDR3 has 13 residues. As DNA, the CDR3 is TGCGCCAGCAGCTATGGGGGCACAGATACGCAGTATTTT. As protein: CASSYGGTDTQYF.

The genes are TRBV7-9 and TRBJ1-4, with TRBD1 identical over 7 bases. The CDR3 has 15 amino acids. Germline CDR1 SEHNR, CDR2 FQNEAQ (reference sequence). V lost 1 base, J lost 5 bases, and 4 bases stayed unmatched. The CDR3 loop is CASSLVEGGNEKLFF. The CDR3 nucleotides read TGTGCCAGCAGCTTAGTAGAAGGGGGCAATGAAAAACTGTTTTTT.

Only a few counts were recorded for this clone. J is TRBJ1-4 and V is TRBV4-3, with 8 bases aligning to TRBD1. Germline V gene data show CDR1 as LGHNA and CDR2 as YSLEER. V lost 0 bases and J lost 7; bases outside the gene matches: 4. This CDR3 has 15 residues. This CDR3 reads CASSQDGQGSEKLFF. CDR3 sequence (DNA): TGCGCCAGCAGCCAAGACGGACAGGGATCTGAAAAACTGTTTTTT.

The rearrangement links TRBV27 to TRBJ2-6; the D call may be TRBD1 or TRBD2 (5 bases each). Trimming took off 10 bases at V and 2 bases at J, with 27 bases between the two ends. The CDR3 length is 19 residues. The germline V gene encodes CDR1 MNHEY and CDR2 SMNVEV (reference sequence). Here the CDR3 DNA reads TGTGCCACCTTTCCTCAGAGAGGGGTTGAAAAGGCTGGGGCCAACGTCCTGACTTTC. It encodes CATFPQRGVEKAGANVLTF.

This clone qualifies as medium-sized (0.01 to 0.1%). The chain carries TRBV19 and TRBJ2-7; D may match TRBD1 or TRBD2 (5 bases each). Germline assignment: CDR1 LNHDA and CDR2 SQIVND (reference sequence). The germline V and J ends were trimmed by 2 bases and 2 bases, with 10 bases remaining between them. The CDR3 extends over 14 amino acids. The CDR3 loop is CASSIWDGTYEQYF. For the CDR3, the DNA is TGTGCCAGTAGTATATGGGACGGGACCTACGAGCAGTACTTC.

This clone was seen just once. The chain carries TRBV9 and TRBJ2-5; maybe TRBD2 (6 bases). Germline V gene data show CDR1 as SGDLS and CDR2 as YYNGEE. The CDR3 contains 16 residues. The V end was cut by 4 bases, the J end by 5 bases, with 21 bases between. CDR3 sequence reads: CASSPAGLSSAETQYF. The DNA of the CDR3 is TGTGCCAGCAGCCCCGCAGGATTGTCTAGCGCGGAGACCCAGTACTTC.

The chain joins TRBV7-2 to TRBJ1-1; D perhaps matches TRBD1 (6 bases). CDR3 length equals 16 residues. V was shortened by 2 bases and J by 1 base, with 14 bases between the two germline ends. The V gene's germline CDR1 is SGHTA and CDR2 FQGNSA. The CDR3 DNA is TGTGCCAGCAGCTTATTAGTGGGGGGCCGGAACACTGAAGCTTTCTTT. It yields the protein CASSLLVGGRNTEAFF.